The 32 T cell receptor beta chains below all came from one sample that was sequenced in a study of sequential checkpoint blockade in melanoma. Only in-frame clones appear in the TCRdb table, and some are missing; sequencing was by immunoSEQ multiplex PCR. The sample holds around 19,000 clones, about 70% seen once. Treatment defined: randomized to nivolumab then ipilimumab (arm A) or the reverse (arm B). The specimen comprised CD8+ T cells sorted from blood (inferred from file names), sampled from a patient given nivolumab and ipilimumab in sequence. These TCRs come from a human donor with melanoma.

The gene calls are TRBV4-1 and TRBJ2-2; TRBD2 is a possible D gene (5 bases). Germline CDR1 is MGHRA and CDR2 is YSYEKL. The ends were cut back, 0 bases at V and 5 bases at J, with 10 bases in the middle. This CDR3 contains 15 residues. CDR3 sequence: CASSQDPTGTGELFF. CDR3 nucleotide sequence: TGCGCCAGCAGCCAAGATCCAACGGGAACCGGGGAGCTGTTTTTT.

The rearrangement uses TRBV2 and TRBJ1-2; TRBD1 might be the D (5 bases). From germline, CDR1 is SNHLY and CDR2 FYNNEI. This CDR3 is 13 amino acids long. V dropped 11 bases and J dropped 7 bases, with 20 bases sitting between them. The CDR3 here is CAGNPPGDRGYTF. In DNA, the CDR3 is TGTGCCGGAAACCCTCCGGGGGACCGTGGCTACACCTTC.

The rearrangement joins TRBV25-1 to TRBJ2-2; TRBD1 matches at 8 bases. CDR3 length: 14 amino acids. The J segment lost 6 bases and the V segment lost 3 bases, leaving 3 bases of the junction unmatched. Germline values: CDR1 MGHDK, CDR2 SYGVNS. CDR3 amino acids: CASSEGQDSGELFF. CDR3 nucleotides: TGTGCCAGCAGTGAGGGACAGGATTCCGGGGAGCTGTTTTTT.

The CDR3 DNA follows: TGTGCCAGCAGTCAACAGGGAAACAATGAGCAGTTCTTC. It codes for CASSQQGNNEQFF. The V and J genes are TRBV7-9 and TRBJ2-1, with D possibly matching TRBD1 (6 bases). V was trimmed by 6 bases and J by 5 bases, leaving 11 bases between them. The germline gives CDR1 SEHNR, CDR2 FQNEAQ (reference sequence). The CDR3 extends over 13 amino acids.

This chain connects TRBV7-3 to TRBJ2-3, with TRBD2 matching 12 bases. The J segment lost 4 bases and the V segment lost 5 bases, leaving 7 bases of the junction unmatched. The germline gives CDR1 SGHTA, CDR2 FQGTGA. The CDR3 length is 16 residues. The CDR3 coding sequence is TGTGCCAGCAGCGACGGACTAGCGGGGTACTCAGATACGCAGTATTTT. Amino acid sequence: CASSDGLAGYSDTQYF.

J is TRBJ2-2 and V is TRBV7-6; TRBD2 aligns across 9 bases. This CDR3 has 16 amino acids. Looked up from germline, CDR1 is SGHVS and CDR2 is FNYEAQ. The V segment lost 2 bases and the J segment 7 bases; nucleotides outside the gene matches: 8. CDR3 amino acids: CASSLRGLAGSGELFF. DNA of the CDR3: TGTGCCAGCAGCTTACGAGGGCTAGCGGGGAGCGGGGAGCTGTTTTTT.

The table lists this clone with a few counts. V gene TRBV29-1 combines with J gene TRBJ2-2; D not resolved. The CDR3 extends over 12 amino acids. Germline CDR1 and CDR2: SQVTM and ANQGSEA. V was cut by 6 bases and J by 3 bases, with 8 bases left in between. Here the CDR3 reads CSVGWYTGELFF. CDR3 DNA: TGCAGCGTGGGCTGGTACACCGGGGAGCTGTTTTTT.

The genes are TRBV9 and TRBJ2-7; 8 bases line up with TRBD2. This CDR3 is 14 amino acids long. Unmatched junction bases numbered 5, after V lost 4 bases and J lost 2 bases. Germline values: CDR1 SGDLS, CDR2 YYNGEE. CDR3 loop: CASSPTSGTYEQYV. For the CDR3, the DNA is TGTGCCAGCAGCCCCACTAGCGGTACCTACGAGCAGTACGTC.

The CDR3 is CASSLATVSYEQYF. The CDR3 DNA is TGTGCCAGCAGCTTGGCGACAGTCTCCTACGAGCAGTACTTC. The chain links TRBV7-9 to TRBJ2-7; a weak D match, TRBD1 (5 bases). The CDR3 has 14 residues. The germline gives CDR1 SEHNR, CDR2 FQNEAQ (reference sequence). Trimming pared 3 bases from V and 0 bases from J, leaving 9 bases between.

This chain links TRBV9 with TRBJ2-3; TRBD2 matches at 12 bases. Looked up from germline, CDR1 is SGDLS and CDR2 is YYNGEE. With 4 bases clipped from V and 2 bases from J, the junction kept 8 bases outside the gene matches. This CDR3 contains 17 residues. CDR3 in amino acids: CASSLTRLAGVTDTQYF. The CDR3 bases are TGTGCCAGCAGCCTTACAAGACTAGCGGGGGTCACAGATACGCAGTATTTT.

The chain combines TRBV2 with TRBJ2-3, with 10 bases matching TRBD1. Germline V gene lookup returns CDR1 SNHLY and CDR2 FYNNEI. The V gene end was trimmed by 8 bases and the J gene end by 3 bases; junction bases not matched to a gene: 8. The CDR3 contains 15 residues. The CDR3 sequence: CASGRDRGRTDTQYF. For the CDR3, the DNA is TGTGCCAGCGGCCGTGACAGGGGGCGTACAGATACGCAGTATTTT.

The chain has TRBV27 and TRBJ1-3; tentative D call: TRBD1 (6 bases). Germline V CDR1 and CDR2: MNHEY, SMNVEV (reference sequence). CDR3 size: 12 residues. V gave up 5 bases and J gave up 5 bases, with 7 bases separating them. The CDR3 loop is CASSRDRNTIYF. CDR3 nucleotide sequence: TGTGCCAGCAGTCGGGACAGAAACACCATATATTTT.

The chain links TRBV6-5 to TRBJ2-5; 7 nucleotides match TRBD2. The J segment lost 1 base and the V segment lost 7 bases, leaving 6 bases of the junction unmatched. The CDR3 is made up of 14 amino acids. CDR1 and CDR2 from the germline V gene are MNHEY and SVGAGI. In DNA form, the CDR3 reads TGTGCCAGCACCTTAGGGAGGGGCCAAGAGACCCAGTACTTC. Translated: CASTLGRGQETQYF.

The chain's CDR3 is CASSPQLQGATYEQYF. The DNA for the CDR3 is TGTGCCAGCAGCCCACAACTACAGGGGGCAACATACGAGCAGTACTTC. The chain uses TRBV9 and TRBJ2-5, with 9 nucleotides matching TRBD1. The closer fit of TRBJ2-7 to the DNA end suggests the J call may be wrong. CDR3 length equals 16 residues. The germline gives CDR1 SGDLS, CDR2 YYNGEE.

This clone was seen only a few times. The chain recombines TRBV6-1 with TRBJ2-1; D is unclear. V dropped 3 bases and J dropped 10 bases, with 13 bases sitting between them. CDR1 MNHNS and CDR2 SASEGT come from the germline V gene. The CDR3 covers 13 residues. CDR3 bases: TGTGCCAGCAGTGATAGCCTTATTGGGGAGCAGTTCTTC. Translated, it gives CASSDSLIGEQFF.

The V call is TRBV5-1, the J call TRBJ1-1; D might be TRBD1 (5 bases). This CDR3 comprises 15 residues. Germline CDR1 and CDR2: SGHRS and YFSETQ. V shed 6 bases and J shed 0 bases, with 15 bases lying between them. The CDR3 DNA follows: TGCGCCAGCAACTTTGCGGGGGGTGTGAACACTGAAGCTTTCTTT. Its translation is CASNFAGGVNTEAFF.

CDR3 protein: CASRDSRTGRYEQYF. The CDR3 DNA reads TGTGCCAGCAGGGACTCACGGACAGGGAGGTACGAGCAGTACTTC. V gene TRBV6-5 combines with J gene TRBJ2-7, with 8 bases matching TRBD1. CDR1 MNHEY and CDR2 SVGAGI come from the germline V gene. The V segment lost 6 bases and the J segment 4 bases; nucleotides outside the gene matches: 11. The CDR3 has 15 residues.

In the case of this clone: The sample has other DNA sequences that encode this CDR3 too. CDR3 sequence (DNA): TGTGCCAGCAGCGCCATGACAGGGGGATCTGGTGAAGCTTTCTTT. It specifies CASSAMTGGSGEAFF. The chain employs TRBV5-4 and TRBJ1-1, with 9 bases that match TRBD1. Germline V lookup: CDR1 SGHNT, CDR2 YYREEE (reference sequence). Trimming cost V 4 bases and J 7 bases; bases outside gene matches: 11. The CDR3 sequence is 15 residues long. The variable domain in full, with the rest retrieved from reference TRBV5-4 and TRBJ1-1, is ETGVTQSPTHLIKTRGQQVTLRCSSQSGHNTVSWYQQALGQGPQFIFQYYREEENGRGNFPPRFSGLQFPNYSSELNVNALELDDSALYLCASSAMTGGSGEAFFGQGTRLTVV.

This clone was seen a few times. In DNA form, the CDR3 reads TGTGCCAGCAGCCGGACGGGGGGCGAGCAGTACTTC. Protein: CASSRTGGEQYF. This chain joins TRBV7-9 and TRBJ2-7; 7 bases line up with TRBD2. J was trimmed by 6 bases and V by 5 bases; bases with no gene match: 4. CDR1 and CDR2 from the germline V gene are SEHNR and FQNEAQ (reference sequence). The CDR3 sequence is 12 residues long.

This clone has only one observation. The chain employs TRBV7-8 and TRBJ2-3; TRBD1 is a possible D gene (5 bases). Deletions cut 5 bases from V and 7 bases from J, with 13 bases between. Germline V gene lookup returns CDR1 SGHVS and CDR2 FQNEAQ. This CDR3 contains 13 residues. CDR3 nucleotide sequence: TGTGCCAGCAGCCCCATGGGGCGAAATACGCAGTATTTT. Translation: CASSPMGRNTQYF.

The chain combines TRBV6-5 with TRBJ2-4, with 7 bases lining up with TRBD1. CDR3 length: 11 amino acids. Trimming took 7 bases from V and 11 from J; bases not matched to a gene: 5. Germline V lookup: CDR1 MNHEY, CDR2 SVGAGI. DNA for the CDR3: TGTGCCAGCACTAACAGGGGAGTTCAGTACTTC. Translated: CASTNRGVQYF.

This clone is medium-sized. The chain uses TRBV5-4 and TRBJ2-1; D remains ambiguous. V was cut by 3 bases and J by 6 bases, with 7 bases left in between. CDR3 size: 12 residues. The V gene's germline CDR1 is SGHNT and CDR2 YYREEE (reference sequence). The CDR3 DNA reads TGTGCCAGCAGCTCATCACTCAATGAGCAGTTCTTC. Translating gives CASSSSLNEQFF. Using reference TRBV5-4 and TRBJ2-1 for the parts outside the CDR3, the full variable domain is ETGVTQSPTHLIKTRGQQVTLRCSSQSGHNTVSWYQQALGQGPQFIFQYYREEENGRGNFPPRFSGLQFPNYSSELNVNALELDDSALYLCASSSSLNEQFFGPGTRLTVL.

The table lists this clone with a count of one. This rearrangement joins TRBV2 to TRBJ2-7; TRBD1 agrees at 9 bases. CDR1 is SNHLY and CDR2 is FYNNEI in the germline V gene. This CDR3 comprises 15 residues. Germline trimming cut 10 bases from V and 3 bases from J; bases unmatched to any gene: 13. The chain's CDR3 is CATARDRVQDYEQYF. CDR3 DNA sequence: TGTGCCACAGCACGGGACAGGGTTCAGGACTACGAGCAGTACTTC. The entire variable domain, with the rest obtained from reference TRBV2 and TRBJ2-7, is as follows: EPEVTQTPSHQVTQMGQEVILRCVPISNHLYFYWYRQILGQKVEFLVSFYNNEISEKSEIFDDQFSVERPDGSNFTLKIRSTKLEDSAMYFCATARDRVQDYEQYFGPGTRLTVT.

The chain has TRBV4-1 and TRBJ1-2; no firm D call. This CDR3 contains 12 residues. The V end was cut by 7 bases, the J end by 5 bases, with 11 bases between. Germline V CDR1 and CDR2: MGHRA, YSYEKL. The CDR3 region has the DNA TGCGCCAGCAAGGACGGACTGTATGGCTACACCTTC. Encoded protein: CASKDGLYGYTF.

This chain connects TRBV10-3 to TRBJ1-2; 9 bases are a match to TRBD1. The CDR3 length is 15 residues. CDR1 and CDR2 (germline): ENHRY, SYGVKD. The trim removed 3 bases at V and 5 bases at J, leaving 7 bases unmatched. CDR3 region: CAISDLGQGPYGYTF. The CDR3 bases are TGTGCCATCAGTGATCTAGGACAGGGGCCGTATGGCTACACCTTC.

By frequency in the sample, this clone is medium-sized (0.01 to 0.1%). This chain uses TRBV21-1 with TRBJ2-7; TRBD2, the D gene given by the table, was not confirmed from the DNA. TRBV21-1 is termed a pseudogene. The CDR3 is 12 amino acids. CDR3 sequence reads: CASSIIPGGQYF. The DNA of the CDR3 is TGTGCCAGCAGCATAATTCCGGGAGGACAGTACTTC.

Sample share makes this clone medium-sized. The CDR3 sequence: CASSWGRASYEQYF. In DNA form, the CDR3 reads TGTGCCAGCAGTTGGGGCAGGGCCTCCTACGAGCAGTACTTC. The rearrangement joins TRBV27 to TRBJ2-7; weak D call: TRBD1 (5 bases). CDR3 length equals 14 residues. V lost 4 bases and J lost 0, with 10 bases in between. CDR1 and CDR2 from the germline V gene are MNHEY and SMNVEV (reference sequence).

The chain carries TRBV5-6 and TRBJ1-2, with a tentative D call TRBD1 (6 bases). The CDR3 has 13 amino acids. Germline lookup yields CDR1 SGHDT and CDR2 YYEEEE. The V end lost 4 bases, the J end lost 6 bases, and 13 bases lay between the germline ends. The CDR3 bases are TGTGCCAGCAGCGACGCCCCAGGGGATGGCTACACCTTC. Translated: CASSDAPGDGYTF.

The chain recombines TRBV2 with TRBJ1-1, with D hard to call. The CDR3 is 14 residues long. V was clipped by 1 base and J by 8 bases, with 14 bases between them. Germline-derived CDR1 and CDR2 are SNHLY and FYNNEI. CDR3 region: CASSEGATSYEAFF. CDR3 coding DNA: TGTGCCAGCAGTGAAGGGGCCACGAGTTACGAAGCTTTCTTT. Variable domain in full (rest from reference TRBV2 and TRBJ1-1): EPEVTQTPSHQVTQMGQEVILRCVPISNHLYFYWYRQILGQKVEFLVSFYNNEISEKSEIFDDQFSVERPDGSNFTLKIRSTKLEDSAMYFCASSEGATSYEAFFGQGTRLTVV.

V usage is TRBV6-5 and J usage is TRBJ2-5, with 7 bases fitting TRBD2. The CDR3 runs 11 residues. The junction had 0 bases not matched to a gene; V was cut back by 6 bases and J by 5 bases. Germline V gene sequence: CDR1 MNHEY, CDR2 SVGAGI. CDR3 nucleotide sequence: TGTGCCAGCAGGGGAGGGGAGACCCAGTACTTC. It yields the protein CASRGGETQYF.

The table lists this clone with a few counts. The V call is TRBV7-9, the J call TRBJ2-5, with 7 bases fitting TRBD1. Germline CDR1 SEHNR, CDR2 FQNEAQ (reference sequence). J lost 4 bases, V lost 8 bases, and 4 bases had no gene match. The CDR3 is made up of 12 amino acids. The CDR3 is CASRSGGETQYF. The CDR3 DNA follows: TGTGCCAGCCGGTCAGGGGGAGAGACCCAGTACTTC.

The chain uses TRBV29-1 and TRBJ2-4; D gene ambiguous. The CDR3 is 13 amino acids. From germline, CDR1 is SQVTM and CDR2 ANQGSEA. V was clipped by 5 bases and J by 2 bases, with 10 bases between them. This CDR3 reads CSVTLSSKNIQYF. The CDR3 DNA sequence: TGCAGCGTTACATTATCCTCCAAAAACATTCAGTACTTC.